This TCR beta chain was captured by sequencing in a study of cytotoxic CD8 clonotypes in ibrutinib-treated CLL. Overall study: Some 25 partial and 2 complete responses; at median approximately 68 months, roughly 15 remitted, around 12 progressed.

The protocol was immunoSEQ multiplex PCR, while the TCRdb copy is restricted to in-frame clones and leaves out a portion. This table has more than 200,000 clones, around three quarters appearing once. V shed 4 bases, J shed 4 bases, and the junction held 3 bases outside the gene matches. The CDR3 has 13 residues. CDR1 and CDR2 from the germline V gene are SQVTM and ANQGSEA. The specimen was PBMCs, collected after 24 months of ibrutinib treatment. This chain links TRBV29-1 with TRBJ2-7; 11 bases are shared with TRBD2. This sequence originates from a human donor with chronic lymphocytic leukemia. This CDR3 reads CSVVAGGRYEQYF. The DNA of the CDR3 is TGCAGCGTTGTAGCGGGGGGGCGGTACGAGCAGTACTTC.